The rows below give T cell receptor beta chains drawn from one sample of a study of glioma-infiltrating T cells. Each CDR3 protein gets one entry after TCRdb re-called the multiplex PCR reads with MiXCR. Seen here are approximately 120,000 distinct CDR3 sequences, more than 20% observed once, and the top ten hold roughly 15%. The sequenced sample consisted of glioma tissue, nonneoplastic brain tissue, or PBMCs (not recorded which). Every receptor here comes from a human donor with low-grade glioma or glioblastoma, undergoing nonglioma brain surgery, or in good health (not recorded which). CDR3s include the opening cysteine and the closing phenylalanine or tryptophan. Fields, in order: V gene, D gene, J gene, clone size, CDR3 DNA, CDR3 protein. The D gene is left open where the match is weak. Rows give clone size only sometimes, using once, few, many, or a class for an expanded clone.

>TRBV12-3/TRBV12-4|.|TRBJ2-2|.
TGTGCCAGCAGTCCTTTGGGGAACACCGGGGAGCTGTTTTTT
CASSPLGNTGELFF
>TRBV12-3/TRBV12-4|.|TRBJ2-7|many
TGTGCCAGCAGATGGTTTGACAGGGAGGTTCTCTTC
CASRWFDREVLF
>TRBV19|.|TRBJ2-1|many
TGTGCCAGTAGTATCGCCAGGGGCTATGAGCAGTTCTTC
CASSIARGYEQFF
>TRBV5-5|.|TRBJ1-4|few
TGTGCCAGCAGCTTCGGACTAGGGGAAAAACTGTTTTTT
CASSFGLGEKLFF
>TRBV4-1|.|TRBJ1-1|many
TGCGCCAGCAGCCAAGATCGCAGTCTCACTGAAGCTTTCTTT
CASSQDRSLTEAFF
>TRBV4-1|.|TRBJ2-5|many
TGCGCCAGCAGCCAAGGGCTTGTCGAGACCCAGTACTTC
CASSQGLVETQYF
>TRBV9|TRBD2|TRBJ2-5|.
TGTGCCAGCAGCCAGTCGGACCCCATAGCGGGGTACCAAGGGACCCAGTACTTC
CASSQSDPIAGYQGTQYF
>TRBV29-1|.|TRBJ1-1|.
TGCAGCGTTACAGGGCCGCCGTTGAACACTGAAGCTTTCTTT
CSVTGPPLNTEAFF
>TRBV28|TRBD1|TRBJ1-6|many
TGTGCCAGCAGTTTATCACAGGGGGTAAGATCACCCCTCCACTTT
CASSLSQGVRSPLHF
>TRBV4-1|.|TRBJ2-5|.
TGCGCCAGCAGCCGGCTCCGGCACACAGAAGAGACCCAGTACTTC
CASSRLRHTEETQYF
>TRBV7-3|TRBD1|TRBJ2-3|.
TGTGCCAGCAGCCCGGGACAGGGTAATACAGATACGCAGTATTTT
CASSPGQGNTDTQYF
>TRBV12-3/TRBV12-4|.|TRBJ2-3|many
TGTGCCAGCAGTTTCTCGGATACGCAGTATTTT
CASSFSDTQYF
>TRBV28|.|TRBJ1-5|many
TGTGCTTGTCAGGGCGGAGGGTTTTGGAATCAGCCCCAGCATTTT
CACQGGGFWNQPQHF
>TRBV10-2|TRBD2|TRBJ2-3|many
TGCGCCAGCAAGGCTAGCGGGAGCAGTGATACGCAGTATTTT
CASKASGSSDTQYF
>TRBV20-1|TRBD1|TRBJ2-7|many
TGCAGTGCTAGGGGTCGGGACAGGGCCTACGAGCAGTACTTC
CSARGRDRAYEQYF
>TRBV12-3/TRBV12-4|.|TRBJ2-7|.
TGTGCCAGCTTACCCCGACTAGGGGGCTACGAGCAGTACTTC
CASLPRLGGYEQYF
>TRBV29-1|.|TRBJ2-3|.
TGCAGCGCAGTACCCTCTCAGGATACGCAGTATTTT
CSAVPSQDTQYF
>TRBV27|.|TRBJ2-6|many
TGTGCCAGCAGTTCGACGGGAGAACTGGCTGGGGCCAACGTCCTGACTTTC
CASSSTGELAGANVLTF
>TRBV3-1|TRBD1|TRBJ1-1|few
TGTGCCAGCAGCCCCCAAACAGGGGTGAACACTGAAGCTTTCTTT
CASSPQTGVNTEAFF
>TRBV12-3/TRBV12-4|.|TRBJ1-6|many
TGTGCCAGCACCCACACCGGGTATTTACATTCACCCCTCCACTTT
CASTHTGYLHSPLHF
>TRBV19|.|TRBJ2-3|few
TGTGCCAGTAGTAACCTACAGGCGTCTAGCACAGATACGCAGTATTTT
CASSNLQASSTDTQYF
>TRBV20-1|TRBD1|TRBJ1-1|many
TGCAGTGCTAGTGGGGACAGGGACACTGAAGCTTTCTTT
CSASGDRDTEAFF
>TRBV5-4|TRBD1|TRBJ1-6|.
TGTGCCAGCAGCCGGGACAGAGATAATTCACCCCTCCACTTT
CASSRDRDNSPLHF
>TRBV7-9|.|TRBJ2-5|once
TGTGCCAGCAGCTTTCAGCTTAGCGGAGTCCAAGAGACCCAGTACTTC
CASSFQLSGVQETQYF
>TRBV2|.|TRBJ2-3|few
TGTGCCAGCAGCCCCAGCGTACCTTTCACAGATACGCAGTATTTT
CASSPSVPFTDTQYF
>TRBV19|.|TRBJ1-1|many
TGTGCCAGTAGTATCCAGTCCTTCACTGAAGCTTTCTTT
CASSIQSFTEAFF
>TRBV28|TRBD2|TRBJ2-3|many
TGTGCCAGCAGTTTGTGGAACCGTAGCGGGAAGACAGATACGCAGTATTTT
CASSLWNRSGKTDTQYF
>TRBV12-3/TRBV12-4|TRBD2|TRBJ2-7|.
TGTGCCAGCAGTTTTGGGACTAGCGGGAGGCACGCCTACGAGCAGTACTTC
CASSFGTSGRHAYEQYF
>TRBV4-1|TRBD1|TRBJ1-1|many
TGCGCCAGCAGCCAAGAAGAGGGACAGGTCAACACTGAAGCTTTCTTT
CASSQEEGQVNTEAFF
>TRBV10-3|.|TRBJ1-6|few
TGTGCCATTCAAAGGGATGAAAATTCACCCCTCCACTTT
CAIQRDENSPLHF
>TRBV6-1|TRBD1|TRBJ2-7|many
TGTGCCAGCAGCCAAACAGGGGGCTGGCGTCGCGAGCAGTACTTC
CASSQTGGWRREQYF
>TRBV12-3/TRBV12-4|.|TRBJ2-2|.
TGTGCCAGCAGTTTCAGTCGCGACACCGGGGAGCTGTTTTTT
CASSFSRDTGELFF
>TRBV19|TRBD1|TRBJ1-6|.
TGTGCCAGTAGCCCCGGACAGGGACGGTATAATTCACCCCTCCACTTT
CASSPGQGRYNSPLHF
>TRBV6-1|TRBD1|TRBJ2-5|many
TGTGCCAGCAACAGAGGACAGGGCGGCGAGACCCAGTACTTC
CASNRGQGGETQYF
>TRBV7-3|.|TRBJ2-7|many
TGTGCCAGCAGCCCCTCTAGGGGCTACGAGCAGTACTTC
CASSPSRGYEQYF
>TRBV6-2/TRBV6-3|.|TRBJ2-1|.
TGTGGCAGCAGCCATAGGTGGGGCGAGCAGTTCTTC
CGSSHRWGEQFF
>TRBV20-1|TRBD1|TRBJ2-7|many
TGCAGTGCTAGTCCAGGGGGCCTCTCACGCTACGAGCAGTACTTC
CSASPGGLSRYEQYF
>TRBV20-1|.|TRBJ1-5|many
TGCAGTGCCTGGGACTCCAATCAGCCCCAGCATTTT
CSAWDSNQPQHF
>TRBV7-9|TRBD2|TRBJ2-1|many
TGTGCGAGCGGGGGAAAGCGGGAGTCCACCTACAATGAGCAGTTCTTC
CASGGKRESTYNEQFF